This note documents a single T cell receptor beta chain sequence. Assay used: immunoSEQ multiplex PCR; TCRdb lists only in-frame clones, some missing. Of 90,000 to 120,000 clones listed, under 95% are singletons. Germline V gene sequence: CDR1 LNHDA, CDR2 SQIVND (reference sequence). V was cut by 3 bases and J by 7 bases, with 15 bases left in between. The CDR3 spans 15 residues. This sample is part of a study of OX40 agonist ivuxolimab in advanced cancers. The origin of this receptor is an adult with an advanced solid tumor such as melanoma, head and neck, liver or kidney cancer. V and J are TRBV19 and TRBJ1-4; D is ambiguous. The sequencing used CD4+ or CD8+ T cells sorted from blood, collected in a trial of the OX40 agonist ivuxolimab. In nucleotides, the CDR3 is TGTGCCAGTAGTATCGCTAGGGCGGGAAGTGAAAAACTGTTTTTT. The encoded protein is CASSIARAGSEKLFF.